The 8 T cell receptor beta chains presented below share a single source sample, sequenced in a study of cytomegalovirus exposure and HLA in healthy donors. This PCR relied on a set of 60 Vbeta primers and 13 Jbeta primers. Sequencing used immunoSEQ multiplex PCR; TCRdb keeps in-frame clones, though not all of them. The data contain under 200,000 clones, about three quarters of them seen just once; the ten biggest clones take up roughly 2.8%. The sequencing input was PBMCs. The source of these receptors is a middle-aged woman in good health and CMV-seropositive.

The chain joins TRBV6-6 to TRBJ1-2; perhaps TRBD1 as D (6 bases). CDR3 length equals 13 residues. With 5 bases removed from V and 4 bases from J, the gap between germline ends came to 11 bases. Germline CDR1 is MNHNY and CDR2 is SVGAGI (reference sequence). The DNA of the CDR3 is TGTGCCAGCAGTGGGGGGGCAGGCTATGGCTACACCTTC. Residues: CASSGGAGYGYTF.

The CDR3: CASSQDRSGANVLTF. The CDR3 DNA sequence: TGTGCCAGCTCCCAGGACAGGTCTGGGGCCAACGTCCTGACTTTC. The rearrangement links TRBV18 to TRBJ2-6, with TRBD1 identical over 7 bases. This CDR3 has 15 residues. CDR1 and CDR2 from the germline V gene are KGHSH and LQKENI. Trimming took 6 bases from V and 1 from J; bases not matched to a gene: 3.

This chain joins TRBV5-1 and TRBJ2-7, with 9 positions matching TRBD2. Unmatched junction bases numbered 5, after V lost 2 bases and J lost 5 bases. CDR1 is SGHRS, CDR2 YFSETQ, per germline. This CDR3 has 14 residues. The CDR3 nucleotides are TGCGCCAGCAGCTTCATAGCGGGAGCGGACGAGCAGTACTTC. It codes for CASSFIAGADEQYF. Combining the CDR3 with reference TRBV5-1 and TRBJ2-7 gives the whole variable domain KAGVTQTPRYLIKTRGQQVTLSCSPISGHRSVSWYQQTPGQGLQFLFEYFSETQRNKGNFPGRFSGRQFSNSRSEMNVSTLELGDSALYLCASSFIAGADEQYFGPGTRLTVT.

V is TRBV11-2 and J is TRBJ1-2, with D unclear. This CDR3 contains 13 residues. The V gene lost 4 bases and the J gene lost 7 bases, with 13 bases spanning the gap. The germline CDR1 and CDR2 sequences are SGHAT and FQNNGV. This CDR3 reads CASSSRGQVGYTF. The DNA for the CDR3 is TGTGCCAGCAGCTCCCGCGGGCAGGTTGGCTACACCTTC. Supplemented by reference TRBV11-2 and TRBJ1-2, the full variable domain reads EAGVAQSPRYKIIEKRQSVAFWCNPISGHATLYWYQQILGQGPKLLIQFQNNGVVDDSQLPKDRFSAERLKGVDSTLKIQPAKLEDSAVYLCASSSRGQVGYTFGSGTRLTVV.

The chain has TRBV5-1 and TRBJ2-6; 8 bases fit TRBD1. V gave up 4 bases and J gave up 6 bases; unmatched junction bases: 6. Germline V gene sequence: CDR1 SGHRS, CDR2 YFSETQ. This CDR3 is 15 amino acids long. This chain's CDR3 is CASSMGQAQANVLTF. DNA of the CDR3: TGCGCCAGCAGCATGGGACAGGCCCAGGCCAACGTCCTGACTTTC.

The CDR3 nucleotides read TGTGCCAGTAGTATCGAGACACCCGGGAGGGTCGGCGGCTACACCTTC. This encodes CASSIETPGRVGGYTF. The V and J genes are TRBV19 and TRBJ1-2; D ambiguous. Trimming pared 3 bases from V and 8 bases from J, leaving 22 bases between. From germline, CDR1 is LNHDA and CDR2 SQIVND (reference sequence). CDR3 length: 16 residues.

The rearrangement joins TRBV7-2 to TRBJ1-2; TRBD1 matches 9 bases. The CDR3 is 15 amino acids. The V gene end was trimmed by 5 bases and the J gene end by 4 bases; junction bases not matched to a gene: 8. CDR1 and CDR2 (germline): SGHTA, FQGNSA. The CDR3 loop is CASSLVEQGAYGYTF. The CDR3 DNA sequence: TGTGCCAGCAGCCTAGTCGAACAGGGGGCCTATGGCTACACCTTC.

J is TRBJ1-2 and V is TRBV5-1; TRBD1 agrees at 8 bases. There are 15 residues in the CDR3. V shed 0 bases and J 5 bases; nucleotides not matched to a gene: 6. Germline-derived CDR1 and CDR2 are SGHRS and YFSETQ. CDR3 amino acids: CASSLEGGQGYGYTF. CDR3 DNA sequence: TGCGCCAGCAGCTTGGAAGGAGGACAGGGTTATGGCTACACCTTC.